The sequence of this T cell receptor (beta chain) was determined in a study of T cell responses to AZD1222 COVID-19 vaccine (dated by TCRdb to about 2021). Regarding the research as a whole: AZD1222 recipients given second doses at about 4 weeks or at about 12 weeks were pooled, since spike-specific TCR depth and breadth were not found to differ between the two schedules. Trial participants were enrolled into age subgroups of 18-55, 56-69 and 70-plus years, which contained around 150, 29 and 61 TCR-sequenced participants, respectively. TCR sequencing covered fewer than 250 trial participants: 200 to 210 given two doses of AZD1222 and 26 given two doses of MenACWY control vaccine.

In the paper's terms, the time point label means: baseline before first vaccination. Vaccinee samples came from UK trials COV001 and COV002, including a single-blind randomized controlled phase 2/3 trial of AZD1222 (ChAdOx1 nCoV-19) in healthy adults. Trial participant PBMC samples were collected at day 0 and day 28 after the second dose for TCRbeta chain sequencing. To note about this clone: Its antigen has not been determined. No base-level quality is on record; no much larger clone is a single base apart.

The CDR3 regions of human TCRbeta chains were analyzed by immunosequencing. The published analysis was carried out like this. Repertoire TCRs were matched against a reference library of SARS-CoV-2-specific TCRs generated with the MIRA antigen-specificity platform. Breadth was defined as the fraction of unique TCRs that were SARS-CoV-2-associated. Depth was defined as the fraction of total T cells that were SARS-CoV-2-associated. Using the MIRA data, every spike-specific TCR was mapped to the spike region that the TCR reacted to and assigned to either a CD4 or a CD8 class. Log10-transformed breadth and depth values were compared by one-way ANOVA with Sidak's multiple comparisons tests. Drawn from immuneACCESS, this table holds only the in-frame rearrangements with V and J called that TCRdb kept. Clones are partly lost; checked studies trace under half to an unresolved V gene and leave the rest unexplained. The DNA was the basis for D and trimming; V, J and clone size are from that table. For this sample there are about 120,000 clones; around 90% appear just once. Jointly, the top ten make up 5.5% to 7% of the sample.

Taken from the germline V gene, the CDR1 and CDR2 loops are ENHRY and SYGVKD. The CDR3, cysteine through phenylalanine, is 13 amino acids long. Only CDR3 DNA is held: 39 bases, read in frame from base 1. The junction shows trimming of 8 bases on V and 4 bases on J, plus 15 bases between the germline ends. Summary of the overall study and its limitations: The vaccine-associated CD4 TCRs covered the entire spike protein, and the dominant responses fell in regions 160-218 and 743-854. Conclusions about previously exposed vaccinees are limited, since just five or six AZD1222 recipients were seropositive for SARS-CoV-2 at baseline. Participants were mostly white British, with more females than males. The authors suggested clonal diversity may have been underestimated. In the small 56-69-year group, the increase in depth fell short of significance, most likely because of low power. Because no samples from the day 14 peak response were available, repertoires could be characterized only after the peak T cell response. After two AZD1222 doses, spike-specific TCR breadth and depth were significantly higher than at day 0 and than in MenACWY recipients. Epitopes outside the regions mutated in the B.1.351 and B.1.1.7 variants were reportedly recognized by nearly half of the unique spike-specific TCRs.

Sequences were derived from peripheral blood, sampled on day 0 of AZD1222 vaccination. Recombination joined TRBV10-3 with TRBJ2-7; the D call is tentative, TRBD1 or TRBD2, as each matches 6 bases. The origin of this receptor is an adult in good health. CDR3 sequence: CAIGGLEGYEQYF. The bases are TGTGCCATCGGGGGCTTGGAGGGGTACGAGCAGTACTTC.